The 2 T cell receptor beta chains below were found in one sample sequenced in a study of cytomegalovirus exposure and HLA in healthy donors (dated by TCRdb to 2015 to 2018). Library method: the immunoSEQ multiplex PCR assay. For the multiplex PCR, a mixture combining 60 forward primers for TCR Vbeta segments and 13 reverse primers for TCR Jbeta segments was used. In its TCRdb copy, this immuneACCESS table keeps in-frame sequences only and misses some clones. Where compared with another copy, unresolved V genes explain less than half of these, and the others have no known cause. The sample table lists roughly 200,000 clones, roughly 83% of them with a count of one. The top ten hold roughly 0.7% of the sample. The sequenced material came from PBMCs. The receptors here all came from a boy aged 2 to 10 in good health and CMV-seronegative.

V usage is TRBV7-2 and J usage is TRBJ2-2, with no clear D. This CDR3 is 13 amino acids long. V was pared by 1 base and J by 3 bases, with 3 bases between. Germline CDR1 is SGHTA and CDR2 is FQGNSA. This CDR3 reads CASSLDYTGELFF. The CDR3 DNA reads TGTGCCAGCAGCTTAGACTACACCGGGGAGCTGTTTTTT.

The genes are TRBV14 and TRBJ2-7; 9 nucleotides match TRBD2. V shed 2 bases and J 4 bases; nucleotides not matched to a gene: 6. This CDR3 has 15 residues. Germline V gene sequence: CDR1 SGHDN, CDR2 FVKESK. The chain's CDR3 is CASSQYASGKYEQYF. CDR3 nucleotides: TGTGCCAGCAGCCAATACGCTAGCGGGAAGTACGAGCAGTACTTC.